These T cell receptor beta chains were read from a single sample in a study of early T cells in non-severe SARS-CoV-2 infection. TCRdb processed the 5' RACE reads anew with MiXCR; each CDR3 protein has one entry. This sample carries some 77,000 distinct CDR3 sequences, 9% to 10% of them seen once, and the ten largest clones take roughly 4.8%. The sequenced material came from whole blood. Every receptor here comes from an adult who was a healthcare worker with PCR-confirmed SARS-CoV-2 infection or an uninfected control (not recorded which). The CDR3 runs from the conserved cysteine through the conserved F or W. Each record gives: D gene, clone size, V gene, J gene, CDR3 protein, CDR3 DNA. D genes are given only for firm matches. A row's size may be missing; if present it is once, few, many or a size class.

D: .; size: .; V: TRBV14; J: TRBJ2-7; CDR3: CASSRWGAYEQYF; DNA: TGTGCCAGCAGCCGCTGGGGGGCCTACGAGCAGTACTTC
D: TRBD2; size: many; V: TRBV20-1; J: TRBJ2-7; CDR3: CSAPGLDYEQYF; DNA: TGCAGTGCCCCGGGACTAGACTACGAGCAGTACTTC
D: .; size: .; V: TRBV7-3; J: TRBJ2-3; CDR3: CASSFTSADTQYF; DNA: TGTGCCAGCAGCTTCACGTCGGCAGATACGCAGTATTTT
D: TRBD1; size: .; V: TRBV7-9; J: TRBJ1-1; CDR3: CASSLAGGADTEAFF; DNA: TGTGCCAGCAGCTTGGCAGGGGGCGCAGACACTGAAGCTTTCTTT
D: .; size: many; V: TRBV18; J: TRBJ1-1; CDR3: CASSLKTEPNTEAFF; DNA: TGTGCCAGCTCACTTAAGACAGAACCGAACACTGAAGCTTTCTTT
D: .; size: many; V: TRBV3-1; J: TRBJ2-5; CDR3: CASSQGARETQYF; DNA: TGTGCCAGCAGCCAAGGCGCGCGGGAGACCCAGTACTTC
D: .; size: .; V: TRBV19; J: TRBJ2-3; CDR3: CASSGGSGSDTQYF; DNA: TGTGCCAGTAGTGGGGGGAGTGGATCGGATACGCAGTATTTT
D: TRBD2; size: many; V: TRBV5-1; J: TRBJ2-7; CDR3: CASSSRTSGGYEQYF; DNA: TGCGCCAGCAGCTCCCGGACTAGCGGAGGGTACGAGCAGTACTTC
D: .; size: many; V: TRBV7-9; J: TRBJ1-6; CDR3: CASSSIRGSNNSPLHF; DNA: TGTGCCAGCAGCTCGATTCGAGGCAGTAATAATTCACCCCTCCACTTT
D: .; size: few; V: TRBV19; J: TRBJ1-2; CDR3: CASSMRAGTYGYTF; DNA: TGTGCCAGTAGTATGAGGGCCGGTACCTATGGCTACACCTTC